Below are 15 T cell receptor beta chains sequenced from a single sample in a study of T cell changes during pregnancy in multiple sclerosis. Sequenced by immunoSEQ multiplex PCR; TCRdb stores in-frame clones only, minus some. The table includes tens of thousands of clones, 85% to 90% detected once. The source material was peripheral blood, sampled in the second trimester of pregnancy. All receptors come from a female donor in good health, enrolled as a control in a pregnancy study.

The chain recombines TRBV30 with TRBJ2-7; tentative D call: TRBD1 (5 bases). The germline V gene has CDR1 GTSNPN and CDR2 SVGIG (reference sequence). V dropped 0 bases and J dropped 4 bases, with 13 bases sitting between them. The CDR3 is 14 residues long. As DNA, the CDR3 is TGTGCCTGGAGTGTACCGGACAAATTTTACGAGCAGTACTTC. The encoded protein is CAWSVPDKFYEQYF.

The chain couples TRBV10-1 to TRBJ1-1, with 9 bases fitting TRBD1. Germline values: CDR1 WNHNN, CDR2 SYGVQD (reference sequence). This CDR3 is built from 16 residues. V lost 4 bases to trimming and J lost 0 bases; unmatched junction nucleotides: 6. CDR3 sequence (DNA): TGCGCCAGCAGTGCAAACAGGGGGCCCCTGAACACTGAAGCTTTCTTT. Amino acid sequence: CASSANRGPLNTEAFF.

Here the CDR3 reads CASSNSLISNQPQHF. The CDR3 DNA reads as TGTGCCAGCAGTAACAGCCTCATAAGCAATCAGCCCCAGCATTTT. V and J are TRBV6-1 and TRBJ1-5; D remains unclear. Germline assignment: CDR1 MNHNS and CDR2 SASEGT. This CDR3 is 15 amino acids long. The ends were cut back, 5 bases at V and 1 base at J, with 12 bases in the middle.

The genes are TRBV5-1 and TRBJ1-1; TRBD1 matches 7 bases. The CDR3 loop spans 14 amino acids. With 3 bases clipped from V and 2 bases from J, the junction kept 4 bases outside the gene matches. CDR1 is SGHRS, CDR2 YFSETQ, per germline. CDR3: CASSYQGGNTEAFF. CDR3 DNA sequence: TGCGCCAGCAGCTATCAGGGGGGAAACACTGAAGCTTTCTTT.

The chain employs TRBV18 and TRBJ2-7; D possibly corresponds to TRBD2 (7 bases). CDR1 is KGHSH, CDR2 LQKENI, per germline. CDR3 length: 14 residues. V was pared by 3 bases and J by 4 bases, with 13 bases between. The CDR3 region is CASSPSQGGYEQYF. The CDR3 nucleotides read TGTGCCAGCTCACCGTCACAGGGAGGGTACGAGCAGTACTTC.

This clone was detected a few times. This chain connects TRBV18 to TRBJ1-2, with 7 positions matching TRBD1. The J segment lost 0 bases and the V segment lost 3 bases, leaving 4 bases of the junction unmatched. CDR3 length equals 15 residues. Germline lookup yields CDR1 KGHSH and CDR2 LQKENI. The CDR3 sequence: CASSPDRDTNYGYTF. The CDR3 DNA is TGTGCCAGCTCACCCGACAGGGACACTAACTATGGCTACACCTTC.

The chain is built from TRBV10-3 and TRBJ1-2, with D maybe TRBD1 (6 bases). Trimming cost V 4 bases and J 7 bases, with 16 bases left between them. The CDR3 has 14 amino acids. From germline, CDR1 is ENHRY and CDR2 SYGVKD. The CDR3 spells CAISAERDKAGYTF. The CDR3 coding sequence is TGTGCCATCAGTGCGGAGAGGGACAAGGCTGGCTACACCTTC.

The chain carries TRBV9 and TRBJ1-1; TRBD1 agrees at 9 bases. The CDR3 is made up of 14 amino acids. CDR1 is SGDLS, CDR2 YYNGEE, per germline. V lost 7 bases, J lost 8 bases, and 12 bases stayed unmatched. CDR3 loop: CASGRTGVRSEAFF. In nucleotides, the CDR3 is TGTGCCAGCGGCCGGACAGGGGTTAGATCCGAAGCTTTCTTT.

Remarks on this clone: The sample has other DNA sequences that encode this CDR3 too. The chain joins TRBV5-4 to TRBJ2-7, with D perhaps matching TRBD2 (5 bases). The CDR3 spans 13 residues. V shed 4 bases and J shed 5 bases, with 13 bases lying between them. Germline CDR1 is SGHNT and CDR2 is YYREEE (reference sequence). DNA for the CDR3: TGTGCCAGCAGCACTGGACTCATGGACGAGCAGTACTTC. It codes for CASSTGLMDEQYF.

This clone was counted a single time. The CDR3 DNA follows: TGTGCCAGCAGTTTCGGGGTCAACACCGGGGAGCTGTTTTTT. This translates into CASSFGVNTGELFF. The chain couples TRBV25-1 to TRBJ2-2; maybe TRBD2 (5 bases). CDR3 length: 14 residues. The V gene lost 5 bases and the J gene lost 2 bases, with 9 bases spanning the gap. The V gene's germline CDR1 is MGHDK and CDR2 SYGVNS.

The chain couples TRBV25-1 to TRBJ2-5; 10 bases are a match to TRBD2. The germline V gene has CDR1 MGHDK and CDR2 SYGVNS. Losses at the gene ends were 4 bases for V and 5 bases for J; bases not matched to a gene: 10. There are 16 residues in the CDR3. CDR3 nucleotide sequence: TGTGCCAGCAGTGGAGAGCGGGGGGGGCAGTGGGAGACCCAGTACTTC. It translates to CASSGERGGQWETQYF.

The chain is built from TRBV7-2 and TRBJ1-1; perhaps TRBD1 as D (5 bases). Germline V CDR1 and CDR2: SGHTA, FQGNSA. There are 13 residues in the CDR3. The ends were cut back, 8 bases at V and 0 bases at J, with 10 bases in the middle. CDR3 DNA sequence: TGTGCCAGCGGAAGACAGTTGAACACTGAAGCTTTCTTT. Its translation is CASGRQLNTEAFF. The whole variable domain, remainder taken from reference TRBV7-2 and TRBJ1-1, is GAGVSQSPSNKVTEKGKDVELRCDPISGHTALYWYRQSLGQGLEFLIYFQGNSAPDKSGLPSDRFSAERTGGSVSTLTIQRTQQEDSAVYLCASGRQLNTEAFFGQGTRLTVV.

Written as DNA, the CDR3 is TGTGCCAGCAGCCAAGAATGGGGTAGCGGGAGTAATGACGAGCAGTACTTC. Amino acid sequence: CASSQEWGSGSNDEQYF. This sequence joins TRBV4-2 and TRBJ2-7; TRBD2 matches at 9 bases. This CDR3 has 17 amino acids. V shed 0 bases and J 5 bases; nucleotides not matched to a gene: 11. Per the germline V gene, CDR1 is LGHNA and CDR2 is YNFKEQ.

This clone appeared once. The rearrangement uses TRBV5-5 and TRBJ2-5; D is unclear. The tail of the sequence fits TRBJ2-7 better, so the J call may be wrong. The germline gives CDR1 SGHKS, CDR2 YYEKEE (reference sequence). The CDR3 is made up of 13 amino acids. The CDR3 coding sequence is TGTGCCAGCAGCTTGTATAGTACCTACGAGCAGTACTTC. Protein product: CASSLYSTYEQYF.

The V gene is TRBV10-1, the J gene TRBJ2-7, with D tentatively TRBD1 (6 bases). CDR3 length: 13 amino acids. Germline V gene data show CDR1 as WNHNN and CDR2 as SYGVQD (reference sequence). The V gene lost 8 bases and the J gene lost 3 bases, with 14 bases spanning the gap. This CDR3 is CASSGRGSYEQYF. For the CDR3, the DNA is TGCGCCAGCTCCGGCAGGGGAAGCTACGAGCAGTACTTC.